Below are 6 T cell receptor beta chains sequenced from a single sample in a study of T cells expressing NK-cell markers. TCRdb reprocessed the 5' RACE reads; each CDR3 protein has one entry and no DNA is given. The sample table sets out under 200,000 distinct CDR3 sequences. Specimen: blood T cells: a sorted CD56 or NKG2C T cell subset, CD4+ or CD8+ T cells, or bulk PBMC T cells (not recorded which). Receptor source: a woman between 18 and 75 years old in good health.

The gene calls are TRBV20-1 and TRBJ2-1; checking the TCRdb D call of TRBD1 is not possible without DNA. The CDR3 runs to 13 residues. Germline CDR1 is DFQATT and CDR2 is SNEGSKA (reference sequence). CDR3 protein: CSASRAQGNEQFF.

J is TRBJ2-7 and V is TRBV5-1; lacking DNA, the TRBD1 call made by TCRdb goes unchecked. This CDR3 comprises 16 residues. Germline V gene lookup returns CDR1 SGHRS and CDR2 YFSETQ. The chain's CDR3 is CASSLVRGRRHDEQYF. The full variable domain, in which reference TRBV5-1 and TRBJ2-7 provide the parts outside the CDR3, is KAGVTQTPRYLIKTRGQQVTLSCSPISGHRSVSWYQQTPGQGLQFLFEYFSETQRNKGNFPGRFSGRQFSNSRSEMNVSTLELGDSALYLCASSLVRGRRHDEQYFGPGTRLTVT.

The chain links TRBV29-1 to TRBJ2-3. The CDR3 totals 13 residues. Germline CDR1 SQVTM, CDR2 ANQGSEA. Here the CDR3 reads CSVEKSVGDTQYF.

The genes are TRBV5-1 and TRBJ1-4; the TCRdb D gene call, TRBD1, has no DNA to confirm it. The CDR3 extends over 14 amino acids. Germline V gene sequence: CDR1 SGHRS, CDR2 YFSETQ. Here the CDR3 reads CASSLGRKGEKLFF.

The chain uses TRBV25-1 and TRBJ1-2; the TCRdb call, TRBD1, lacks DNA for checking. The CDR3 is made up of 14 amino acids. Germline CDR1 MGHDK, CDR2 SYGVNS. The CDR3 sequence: CASSEYSGLRGYTF.

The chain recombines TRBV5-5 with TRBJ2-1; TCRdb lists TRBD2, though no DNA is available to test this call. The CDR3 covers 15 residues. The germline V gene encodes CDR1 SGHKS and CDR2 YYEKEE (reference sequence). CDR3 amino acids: CASSLTSVSGHEQFF. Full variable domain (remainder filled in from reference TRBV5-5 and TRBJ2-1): DAGVTQSPTHLIKTRGQQVTLRCSPISGHKSVSWYQQVLGQGPQFIFQYYEKEERGRGNFPDRFSARQFPNYSSELNVNALLLGDSALYLCASSLTSVSGHEQFFGPGTRLTVL.